This TCR beta chain was obtained from a study of blood T cell repertoires in COVID-19. Whole-study context: COVID-19 samples, acute and convalescent, were from the United States, Italy and Spain.

V shed 5 bases, J shed 6 bases, and the junction held 10 bases outside the gene matches. Germline assignment: CDR1 SEHNR and CDR2 FQNEAQ (reference sequence). The CDR3 runs to 15 residues. Seattle's enrolled individuals joined amid active infection and were then monitored longitudinally. Under the authors' procedure: The authors estimated nucleated cell counts from reference gene primer amplification. Method: immunoSEQ multiplex PCR; TCRdb's copy keeps in-frame clones and lacks some. V, J and clone size are taken as reported in that table, and D and trimming were inferred from the DNA itself. The data hold 150,000 to 200,000 clones, with about 87% observed a single time.

V usage is TRBV7-9 and J usage is TRBJ1-5; 7 bases agree with TRBD1. This receptor was taken from a woman between 65 and 79 years old with COVID-19, enrolled during active disease. Source material: peripheral blood. As DNA, the CDR3 is TGTGCCAGCAGCCCGCAAAAGCCAGGGGGTCAGCCCCAGCATTTT. Its translation: CASSPQKPGGQPQHF.